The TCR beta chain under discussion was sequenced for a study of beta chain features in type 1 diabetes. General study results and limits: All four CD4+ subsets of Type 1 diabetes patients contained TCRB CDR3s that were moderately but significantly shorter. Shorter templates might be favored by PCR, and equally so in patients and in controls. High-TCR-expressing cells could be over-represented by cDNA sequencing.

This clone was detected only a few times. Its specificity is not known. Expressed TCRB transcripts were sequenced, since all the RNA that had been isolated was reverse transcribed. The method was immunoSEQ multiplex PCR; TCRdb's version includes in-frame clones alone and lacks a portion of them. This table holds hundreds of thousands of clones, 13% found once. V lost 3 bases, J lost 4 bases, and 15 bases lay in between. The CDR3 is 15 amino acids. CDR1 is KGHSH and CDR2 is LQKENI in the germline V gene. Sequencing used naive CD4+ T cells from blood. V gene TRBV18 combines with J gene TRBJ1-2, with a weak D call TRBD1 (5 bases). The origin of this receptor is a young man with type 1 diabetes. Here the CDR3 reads CASSPRGEEGYGYTF. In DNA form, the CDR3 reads TGTGCCAGCTCACCGCGGGGGGAAGAAGGCTATGGCTACACCTTC.